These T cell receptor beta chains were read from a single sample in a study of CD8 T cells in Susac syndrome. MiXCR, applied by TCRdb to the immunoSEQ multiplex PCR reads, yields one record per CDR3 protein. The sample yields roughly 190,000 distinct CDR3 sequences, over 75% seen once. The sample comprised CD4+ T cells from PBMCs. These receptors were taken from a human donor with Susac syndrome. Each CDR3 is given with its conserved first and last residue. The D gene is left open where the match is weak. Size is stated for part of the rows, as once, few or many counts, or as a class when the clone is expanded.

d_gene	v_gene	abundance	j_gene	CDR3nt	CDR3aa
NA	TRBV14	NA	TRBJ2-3	TGTGCCAGCAGCCAAGATCTGGGGGGGCCCACAGATACGCAGTATTTT	CASSQDLGGPTDTQYF
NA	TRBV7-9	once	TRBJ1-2	TGTGCCAGCAGCTCCCCGCCTTCAGGCAGCAGCTATGGCTACACCTTC	CASSSPPSGSSYGYTF
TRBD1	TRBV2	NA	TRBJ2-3	TGTGCCAGCAGTTCCGGGACAGAGACAGATACGCAGTATTTT	CASSSGTETDTQYF
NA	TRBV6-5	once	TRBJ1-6	TGTGCCAGCAGTCCCCGGACAATCAATAATTCACCCCTCCACTTT	CASSPRTINNSPLHF
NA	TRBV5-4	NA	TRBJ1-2	TGTGCCAGCAGCTTGACGGGACGGTTGGGGGGCTACACCTTC	CASSLTGRLGGYTF
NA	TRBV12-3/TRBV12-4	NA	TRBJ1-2	TGTGCCAGCGGCACCAGTAGCCGAGGACCAGGCTACACCTTC	CASGTSSRGPGYTF
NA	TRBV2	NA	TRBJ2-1	TGTGCCAGCAGTACAGGACTAATCTCCTACAATGAGCAGTTCTTC	CASSTGLISYNEQFF
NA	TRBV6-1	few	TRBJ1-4	TGTGCCACAGGCGGGGCCGGAGGTGAAAAACTGTTTTTT	CATGGAGGEKLFF
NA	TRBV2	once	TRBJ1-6	TGTGCCAGTACAAGAGACCCCACAGTTAGGAATAATTCACCCCTCCACTTT	CASTRDPTVRNNSPLHF
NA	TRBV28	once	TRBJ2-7	TGTGCCAGCAGACTACCTGGGAGCTCCTACGAGCAGTACTTC	CASRLPGSSYEQYF